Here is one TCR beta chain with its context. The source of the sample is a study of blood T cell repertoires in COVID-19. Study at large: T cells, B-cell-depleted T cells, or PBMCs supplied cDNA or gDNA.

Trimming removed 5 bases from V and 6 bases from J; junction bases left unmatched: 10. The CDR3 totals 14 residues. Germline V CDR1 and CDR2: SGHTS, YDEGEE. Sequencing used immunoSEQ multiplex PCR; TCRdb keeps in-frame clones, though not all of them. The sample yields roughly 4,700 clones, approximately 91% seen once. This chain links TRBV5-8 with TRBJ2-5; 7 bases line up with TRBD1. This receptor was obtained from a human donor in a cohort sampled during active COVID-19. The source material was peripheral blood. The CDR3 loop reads CASRPRQGLKTQYF. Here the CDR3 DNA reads TGTGCCAGCAGACCCCGACAGGGCCTAAAGACCCAGTACTTC.